The 9 T cell receptor beta chains below come from one sample, sequenced in a study of T-cell reconstitution after alpha-beta-depleted transplantation in children. Preparation of the TCRbeta library used unique molecular identifiers. TCRdb analysed the PCR reads with MiXCR anew, one entry per CDR3 protein. The sample has approximately 590,000 distinct CDR3 sequences; over 9.5% are singletons. Here the sequenced sample was PBMCs from the stem cell graft donor, taken from the stem cell graft. Every receptor here comes from a human donor who donated a stem cell graft to a child with acute myeloid leukemia.

This clonotype came up a few times. The chain carries TRBV12-3 or TRBV12-4 and TRBJ2-4; 8 positions agree with TRBD1. CDR3 length: 16 residues. The V and J ends lost 3 bases and 7 bases, in that order; junction bases with no gene match: 11. The DNA of the CDR3 is TGTGCCAGCAGTTTGACAGGGGCCGCCTCGGAGAACATTCAGTACTTC. This sequence encodes CASSLTGAASENIQYF.

The chain links TRBV6-1 to TRBJ2-3; no clear D. The CDR3 covers 13 residues. Trimming stripped 6 bases from V and 9 bases from J, with 16 bases between. Germline CDR1 and CDR2: MNHNS and SASEGT. The chain's CDR3 is CASRLDIMNTQYF. The CDR3 DNA reads as TGTGCCAGCAGACTTGACATAATGAACACGCAGTATTTT.

This clonotype came up a few times. V usage is TRBV3-1 and J usage is TRBJ2-3; maybe TRBD2 (6 bases). The germline gives CDR1 LGHDT, CDR2 YNNKEL (reference sequence). V lost 3 bases and J lost 4, with 20 bases in between. This CDR3 is 17 amino acids long. The CDR3 sequence is CASSQVTKRWGADTQYF. DNA for the CDR3: TGTGCCAGCAGCCAGGTGACTAAGCGGTGGGGGGCAGATACGCAGTATTTT.

This clonotype was seen a handful of times. V and J are TRBV11-2 and TRBJ1-5, with 10 bases identical to TRBD1. V gave up 5 bases and J gave up 4 bases; unmatched junction bases: 11. CDR3 length equals 17 residues. Per the germline V gene, CDR1 is SGHAT and CDR2 is FQNNGV. DNA of the CDR3: TGTGCCAGCAGCCATTACGGACAGGGGGTGGGGAATCAGCCCCAGCATTTT. It specifies CASSHYGQGVGNQPQHF.

This chain joins TRBV28 and TRBJ1-1; D remains unclear. Trimming cost V 6 bases and J 3 bases, with 14 bases left between them. Looked up from germline, CDR1 is MDHEN and CDR2 is SYDVKM. The CDR3 loop spans 14 amino acids. CDR3 amino acids: CASSHPNSDTEAFF. CDR3 DNA: TGTGCCAGCAGCCATCCTAATTCGGACACTGAAGCTTTCTTT.

This clonotype was detected ten times or more. The chain couples TRBV29-1 to TRBJ2-1; D gene unclear. Trimming cost V 7 bases and J 6 bases, with 10 bases left between them. Germline V gives CDR1 SQVTM, CDR2 ANQGSEA. The CDR3 consists of 11 residues. CDR3 residues: CSAHPGNEQFF. The DNA for the CDR3 is TGCAGCGCCCACCCGGGCAATGAGCAGTTCTTC.

This clonotype occurred many times. The chain joins TRBV29-1 to TRBJ2-1; no definite D call. With 1 base removed from V and 0 bases from J, the gap between germline ends came to 10 bases. The germline CDR1 and CDR2 sequences are SQVTM and ANQGSEA. CDR3 size: 15 residues. The chain's CDR3 is CSVEGISSSYNEQFF. CDR3 coding DNA: TGCAGCGTTGAAGGAATTTCAAGCTCCTACAATGAGCAGTTCTTC.

This clonotype was detected ten times or more. This rearrangement joins TRBV12-3 or TRBV12-4 to TRBJ2-4; 10 positions agree with TRBD2. The CDR3 extends over 16 amino acids. V lost 2 bases, J lost 7 bases, and 8 bases stayed unmatched. CDR3 nucleotide sequence: TGTGCCAGCAGTTTAAGGTCTAGCGGGAGTGGGAACATTCAGTACTTC. This encodes CASSLRSSGSGNIQYF.

This clonotype has a count of ten or more. The chain combines TRBV20-1 with TRBJ2-5, with TRBD1 as a possible D gene (6 bases). Trimming took off 6 bases at V and 6 bases at J, with 23 bases between the two ends. The CDR3 loop spans 15 amino acids. The germline CDR1 and CDR2 sequences are DFQATT and SNEGSKA (reference sequence). CDR3 DNA sequence: TGCAGTGCCAGCGACTCTACAGGGATCGGGAAGACCCAGTACTTC. Translating gives CSASDSTGIGKTQYF.